The subject of this entry is one T cell receptor (beta chain). Its antigen remains unidentified. The source of the sample is a study of neurological immune-mediated disorders. Synthesis of cDNA used 5'RACE (with 10-nucleotide random UMIs). TCRdb recomputed calls from the 5' RACE reads with MiXCR, one row per CDR3 protein. This table has tens of thousands of distinct CDR3 sequences, 20% to 30% appearing once. Study-wide results and limits: No CDR3 amino acid sequences were shared by expanded clones across subjects, suggesting private repertoires in all groups. Expansion of TCR clones was greatest in HTLV-1-associated myelopathy and smallest in multiple sclerosis, where it fell below that of healthy controls.

Sample time point: technical triplicate 2. Where libraries were unsorted, they were derived from 2 million PBMCs stored at -80 degrees C. The TCR originated in a man between 60 and 75 years old with HTLV-1-associated myelopathy (HAM/TSP). The sequencing input was PBMCs.

CDR3 in amino acids: CAISEGGPSSGNTIYF. As DNA, the CDR3 is TGTGCCATCAGTGAAGGGGGACCGAGTTCTGGAAACACCATATATTTT. The chain links TRBV10-3 to TRBJ1-3; tentatively, D is TRBD1 (6 bases). Trimming cost V 3 bases and J 1 base, with 13 bases left between them. The CDR3 consists of 16 residues. Germline CDR1 reads ENHRY; CDR2 reads SYGVKD.